The entry below gives a single TCR delta chain sequence along with its context. This clone qualifies as medium-sized (0.01 to 0.1%). Its binding antigen is unknown. Per-base quality was not reported, and no clone a single base away is much larger than it. This sample was taken from a study of gammadelta T cells in human blood (dated by TCRdb to the early 2020s). Findings and caveats that apply to the study as a whole: According to the study, polyclonal expansion of innate gamma-delta T cells immediately after birth appeared to be driven by microbial exposure.

The germline V end is reduced by 3 bases and the J end by 0 bases; junction bases left unmatched: 8. The germline V gene encodes CDR1 GEAIGNYY and CDR2 EKD. Including the terminal cysteine and phenylalanine, the CDR3 comprises 20 residues. Of the read, only the CDR3 DNA is kept; its 60 bases are in frame from base 1. The method was RT-PCR. TCRdb lists the instrument as Illumina MiSeq. TCRdb reanalyzed the public reads with the CATT caller, and identical DNA sequences were merged afterwards. This sample holds about 1,000 delta-chain clones; roughly 19% were observed only once. The ten largest clones capture roughly a fifth of the sample.

The sequencing sample was made of Vgamma9Vdelta2 gamma-delta T cells from infant blood. This sequence uses TRDV2 and TRDJ3; 12 bases in the junction line up with TRDD3. The sequence came from a human donor. The CDR3 amino acid sequence is: CACDSLLGDTSSWDTRQMFF. At the DNA level, the sequence is TGTGCCTGTGACTCTCTACTGGGGGATACAAGCTCCTGGGACACCCGACAGATGTTTTTC.